A single sample gave rise to the 30 T cell receptor beta chains below, sequenced in a study of T-cell memory formation after mild COVID-19. TCRdb reprocessed the 5' RACE reads with MiXCR, giving one entry per CDR3 protein. The repertoire consists of tens of thousands of distinct CDR3 sequences, with about 14% occurring once and the leading ten covering about 43%. The sequenced sample consisted of PBMCs or a T cell subset sorted from them (not recorded which). These receptors were collected from a man in his late teens or twenties who had mild COVID-19 (a few samples of this study predate the infection). Cell type and time point are not known.

The sample holds a few counts of this clonotype. The chain is built from TRBV6-2 or TRBV6-3 and TRBJ2-7, with D possibly TRBD2 on 7 matching bases. The CDR3 has 14 residues. Trimming removed 8 bases from V and 1 base from J, with 15 bases in between. Per germline, CDR1 MNHEY and CDR2 SVGEGT. Here the CDR3 DNA reads TGTGCCAGCTCGCTGGGGGGGCCGTCCTACGAGCAGTACTTC. Translating it yields CASSLGGPSYEQYF.

The chain couples TRBV19 to TRBJ2-1, with D perhaps given as TRBD1 or TRBD2 (6 bases each). From germline, CDR1 is LNHDA and CDR2 SQIVND (reference sequence). V lost 2 bases and J lost 4, with 12 bases in between. The CDR3 loop spans 15 amino acids. This CDR3 reads CASSILGGQYNEQFF. CDR3 DNA sequence: TGTGCCAGTAGTATACTGGGGGGCCAATACAATGAGCAGTTCTTC.

This clonotype was picked up a small number of times. V gene TRBV27 combines with J gene TRBJ2-1, with D perhaps TRBD1 (5 bases). This CDR3 is built from 14 residues. V lost 1 base and J 10 bases, leaving 14 bases between the germline ends. Per germline, CDR1 MNHEY and CDR2 SMNVEV (reference sequence). The CDR3 region is CASSLWGQSWEQFF. The CDR3 bases are TGTGCCAGCAGTTTATGGGGCCAATCCTGGGAGCAGTTCTTC.

The chain joins TRBV5-1 to TRBJ1-5; D is ambiguous. The CDR3 loop spans 15 amino acids. Germline loops: CDR1 SGHRS, CDR2 YFSETQ. V was shortened by 0 bases and J by 4 bases, with 11 bases between the two germline ends. The CDR3 spells CASSLEGAGNQPQHF. CDR3 DNA sequence: TGCGCCAGCAGCTTGGAGGGAGCTGGTAATCAGCCCCAGCATTTT.

This clonotype came up a few times. V usage is TRBV4-1 and J usage is TRBJ2-2, with unresolved D. Germline CDR1 MGHRA, CDR2 YSYEKL. V gave up 2 bases and J gave up 3 bases, with 10 bases separating them. The length of the CDR3 is 15 residues. Here the CDR3 reads CASSQLRRDTGELFF. CDR3 sequence (DNA): TGCGCCAGCAGCCAACTTCGGCGCGACACCGGGGAGCTGTTTTTT.

This sequence joins TRBV27 and TRBJ2-1, with TRBD1 matching over 8 bases. From germline, CDR1 is MNHEY and CDR2 SMNVEV (reference sequence). There are 15 residues in the CDR3. V lost 5 bases and J lost 8; bases outside the gene matches: 11. CDR3 bases: TGTGCCAGCAGTGTAGGGGGGACAGGTTTAGATGAGCAGTTCTTC. Protein sequence: CASSVGGTGLDEQFF.

In its sample, this clonotype was seen a few times. The chain has TRBV7-3 and TRBJ2-7, with a possible D match to TRBD2 (7 bases). The V and J ends lost 5 bases and 3 bases respectively, with 17 bases between them. Germline V gene lookup returns CDR1 SGHTA and CDR2 FQGTGA. This CDR3 region has 15 residues. The CDR3 region is CASSELGGANYEQYF. The DNA of the CDR3 is TGTGCCAGCAGCGAACTTGGGGGGGCGAACTACGAGCAGTACTTC. The full variable domain, rest sourced from reference TRBV7-3 and TRBJ2-7, is GAGVSQTPSNKVTEKGKYVELRCDPISGHTALYWYRQSLGQGPEFLIYFQGTGAADDSGLPNDRFFAVRPEGSVSTLKIQRTERGDSAVYLCASSELGGANYEQYFGPGTRLTVT.

This clonotype was counted at least ten times. The V and J genes are TRBV9 and TRBJ2-2, with D possibly being TRBD1 or TRBD2 (5 bases each). The CDR3 runs to 15 residues. Looked up from germline, CDR1 is SGDLS and CDR2 is YYNGEE. Trimming left V 4 bases short and J 0 bases short, with 10 bases between. The CDR3 sequence is CASSLGTTNTGELFF. The CDR3, as DNA: TGTGCCAGCAGCTTAGGGACCACGAACACCGGGGAGCTGTTTTTT.

V is TRBV12-5 and J is TRBJ2-5; 7 bases agree with TRBD1. The CDR3 loop spans 15 amino acids. Germline trimming cut 5 bases from V and 1 base from J; bases unmatched to any gene: 7. Germline CDR1 and CDR2: LGHNT and FRNRAP. The CDR3 bases are TGTGCTAGTGGTCGGCCTGGGACAGTCCAAGAGACCCAGTACTTC. The encoded protein is CASGRPGTVQETQYF.

The CDR3 DNA reads as TGTGCCAGCAGCTTAGGGGCGGGGGCCGAGCAGTACTTC. Translated: CASSLGAGAEQYF. The chain links TRBV7-2 to TRBJ2-7, with D tentatively TRBD2 (7 bases). From germline, CDR1 is SGHTA and CDR2 FQGNSA. The ends were cut back, 1 base at V and 6 bases at J, with 10 bases in the middle. CDR3 length equals 13 residues.

V and J are TRBV7-2 and TRBJ2-1; 12 bases map to TRBD2. J gave up 0 bases and V 5 bases, and 2 bases lay outside the gene matches. The CDR3 consists of 16 residues. In germline, CDR1 is SGHTA, CDR2 FQGNSA. The CDR3 here is CASSASGGGSYNEQFF. CDR3 DNA sequence: TGTGCCAGCAGCGCTAGCGGGGGGGGCTCCTACAATGAGCAGTTCTTC.

This clonotype was recorded a few times. The chain uses TRBV14 and TRBJ2-1, with D possibly being TRBD2 (6 bases). CDR3 length: 14 amino acids. V was clipped by 0 bases and J by 13 bases, with 16 bases between them. CDR1 and CDR2 (germline): SGHDN, FVKESK. The CDR3 here is CASSQDLDYPSQFF. DNA of the CDR3: TGTGCCAGCAGCCAAGACTTGGACTATCCCTCTCAGTTCTTC.

This clonotype was seen more than once but under ten times. This sequence joins TRBV4-1 and TRBJ2-1; 10 nucleotides agree with TRBD1. Germline-derived CDR1 and CDR2 are MGHRA and YSYEKL. The CDR3 length is 15 residues. With 5 bases clipped from V and 10 bases from J, the junction kept 11 bases outside the gene matches. The CDR3 protein is CASSRGTGDTVEQFF. CDR3 DNA: TGCGCCAGCAGCAGGGGGACAGGGGATACCGTGGAGCAGTTCTTC.

This clonotype was observed a few times. The V and J genes are TRBV5-5 and TRBJ2-3, with 7 positions matching TRBD2. The CDR3 consists of 17 residues. Germline V lookup: CDR1 SGHKS, CDR2 YYEKEE (reference sequence). J lost 2 bases, V lost 2 bases, and 11 bases had no gene match. The CDR3 here is CASSFSHASGYTDTQYF. In DNA, the CDR3 is TGTGCCAGCAGCTTTTCCCATGCTAGCGGATACACAGATACGCAGTATTTT.

This clonotype was picked up a small number of times. In DNA form, the CDR3 reads TGTGCCACCAGCAGAGATCTGGCGGACAATGAGCAGTTCTTC. This encodes CATSRDLADNEQFF. J is TRBJ2-1 and V is TRBV15; D call uncertain. The CDR3 extends over 14 amino acids. Germline CDR1 is LNHNV and CDR2 is YYDKDF (reference sequence). Deletions cut 0 bases from V and 5 bases from J, with 8 bases between.

This clonotype appeared a few times. This chain links TRBV6-6 with TRBJ2-1; TRBD2 agrees at 9 bases. CDR3 length: 13 residues. Germline CDR1 and CDR2: MNHNY and SVGAGI (reference sequence). With V trimmed by 0 bases and J by 15 bases, 6 bases remained unmatched. CDR3 bases: TGTGCCAGCAGTTACTCGGTAGTAGCGGGGGCGTTCTTC. As protein: CASSYSVVAGAFF.

This clonotype appeared a few times. This CDR3 reads CASSLFPRGSEQFF. The CDR3 DNA is TGTGCCAGCAGCTTATTCCCGCGGGGGAGTGAGCAGTTCTTC. This rearrangement joins TRBV7-3 to TRBJ2-1; TRBD2 matches 7 bases. Germline lookup yields CDR1 SGHTA and CDR2 FQGTGA. The CDR3 totals 14 residues. The V and J ends lost 2 bases and 9 bases, in that order; junction bases with no gene match: 7. The variable domain in full, with the rest retrieved from reference TRBV7-3 and TRBJ2-1, is GAGVSQTPSNKVTEKGKYVELRCDPISGHTALYWYRQSLGQGPEFLIYFQGTGAADDSGLPNDRFFAVRPEGSVSTLKIQRTERGDSAVYLCASSLFPRGSEQFFGPGTRLTVL.

This clonotype turned up a few times. The rearrangement uses TRBV29-1 and TRBJ2-5; D may be TRBD1 (6 bases). V lost 7 bases to trimming and J lost 1 base, with 16 bases between them. CDR3 length: 14 residues. From germline, CDR1 is SQVTM and CDR2 ANQGSEA. CDR3 in DNA: TGCAGCGCAGAATCACAGGGACGCCAAGAGACCCAGTACTTC. Translating it yields CSAESQGRQETQYF.

V is TRBV20-1 and J is TRBJ2-7; perhaps TRBD2 as D (5 bases). Germline-derived CDR1 and CDR2 are DFQATT and SNEGSKA (reference sequence). This CDR3 contains 12 residues. The V gene lost 2 bases and the J gene lost 7 bases, with 12 bases spanning the gap. The CDR3 nucleotides read TGCAGTGCTAGATGGGAGTCCTGGGAGCAGTACTTC. This translates into CSARWESWEQYF.

J is TRBJ1-5 and V is TRBV11-1; TRBD1 might be the D (5 bases). Germline V gene sequence: CDR1 SGHAT, CDR2 FQDESV (reference sequence). With 3 bases removed from V and 7 bases from J, the gap between germline ends came to 13 bases. There are 14 residues in the CDR3. CDR3 sequence (DNA): TGTGCCAGCAGCTTGTCAGGTGGGACCCAGCCCCAGCATTTT. Protein sequence: CASSLSGGTQPQHF.

This clonotype was picked up a small number of times. This chain joins TRBV7-9 and TRBJ1-1; the match to TRBD1 covers 7 bases. CDR1 and CDR2 (germline): SEHNR, FQNEAQ (reference sequence). The CDR3 has 16 residues. Unmatched junction bases numbered 9, after V lost 4 bases and J lost 1 base. CDR3 amino acids: CASSSMDRTRNTEAFF. CDR3 bases: TGTGCCAGCAGCTCAATGGACAGGACGAGGAACACTGAAGCTTTCTTT.

This clonotype showed up just a few times. V gene TRBV7-9 combines with J gene TRBJ2-7; D not resolved. The V gene's germline CDR1 is SEHNR and CDR2 FQNEAQ (reference sequence). Trimming left V 5 bases short and J 7 bases short, with 15 bases between. The CDR3 length is 13 residues. The CDR3 nucleotides are TGTGCCAGCAGCCATTCTGAGGCCGGAGAGCAGTACTTC. It codes for CASSHSEAGEQYF.

The rearrangement uses TRBV6-6 and TRBJ1-3; 8 nucleotides line up with TRBD1. Germline V gives CDR1 MNHNY, CDR2 SVGAGI (reference sequence). The CDR3 covers 18 residues. J lost 1 base, V lost 7 bases, and 15 bases had no gene match. This chain's CDR3 is CASTGTGGTWASGNTIYF. CDR3 sequence (DNA): TGTGCCAGCACCGGAACAGGGGGAACTTGGGCTTCTGGAAACACCATATATTTT.

V is TRBV10-3 and J is TRBJ2-2; D not certain. The CDR3 spans 14 residues. V was trimmed by 8 bases and J by 1 base, leaving 11 bases between them. The germline CDR1 and CDR2 sequences are ENHRY and SYGVKD. For the CDR3, the DNA is TGTGCCATCCCGATCGCAGGGAACACCGGGGAGCTGTTTTTT. It translates to CAIPIAGNTGELFF.

This clonotype has just a few counts. The V call is TRBV4-3, the J call TRBJ2-3; no reliable D call. The CDR3 length is 13 residues. Deletions cut 1 base from V and 5 bases from J, with 7 bases between. Germline V CDR1 and CDR2: LGHNA, YSLEER. This CDR3 is CASSQARLDTQYF. The CDR3 DNA is TGCGCCAGCAGCCAAGCTAGGCTAGATACGCAGTATTTT.

In this sample, this clonotype turned up a few times. V and J are TRBV25-1 and TRBJ2-5; TRBD2 might be the D (5 bases). The CDR3 spans 16 residues. The V and J ends lost 1 base and 5 bases respectively, with 17 bases between them. Germline CDR1 reads MGHDK; CDR2 reads SYGVNS. CDR3 in amino acids: CASSEFLSRAGETQYF. The CDR3 DNA follows: TGTGCCAGCAGTGAATTTTTATCGCGGGCGGGTGAGACCCAGTACTTC.

The gene calls are TRBV12-3 or TRBV12-4 and TRBJ2-7; D is perhaps TRBD2 (5 bases). This CDR3 is 13 amino acids long. V gave up 2 bases and J gave up 6 bases, with 11 bases separating them. The CDR3 region has the DNA TGTGCCAGCAGTTTATCCGGGGTCGGCGAGCAGTACTTC. Its protein product is CASSLSGVGEQYF.

For this clonotype: This CDR3 is missing its conserved last phenylalanine or tryptophan, likely due to a read error. CDR3 protein: CASSLSPFSRDTYGYTS. DNA for the CDR3: TGTGCCAGCAGCTTATCGCCATTCTCCAGGGATACCTATGGCTACACCTCC. This chain uses TRBV7-6 with TRBJ1-2, with a possible D match to TRBD1 (5 bases). In germline, CDR1 is SGHVS, CDR2 FNYEAQ. Trimming removed 2 bases at V and 4 bases at J, with 20 bases between. The CDR3 length is 17 residues.

This clonotype was seen more than once but under ten times. This chain joins TRBV5-1 and TRBJ2-7; TRBD1 might be the D (6 bases). Germline CDR1 reads SGHRS; CDR2 reads YFSETQ. The CDR3 spans 13 residues. V was cut by 3 bases and J by 7 bases, with 14 bases left in between. The CDR3 here is CASSSTPGEEQYF. CDR3 sequence (DNA): TGCGCCAGCAGCTCAACTCCAGGGGAAGAGCAGTACTTC.

The rearrangement links TRBV6-5 to TRBJ1-5; D gene uncertain. Trimming removed 1 base from V and 5 bases from J, with 9 bases in between. This CDR3 contains 14 residues. The germline V gene has CDR1 MNHEY and CDR2 SVGAGI. CDR3 coding DNA: TGTGCCAGCAGTTACTACCGTGGGGATCAGCCCCAGCATTTT. Its translation: CASSYYRGDQPQHF.